The 13 T cell receptor beta chains given below trace back to one sample, sequenced in a study of T cells after yellow fever vaccination. MiXCR, run by TCRdb on the 5' RACE reads, gives a single entry per CDR3 protein. The sample carries 100,000 to 150,000 distinct CDR3 sequences, more than 7.5% recorded once. The sample consisted of CD8+ T cells sorted from PBMCs, taken on the day of the yellow fever booster vaccination. The receptors derive from a man aged 18 to 29 who received the YFV17D yellow fever vaccine.

This clonotype has more than one count but fewer than ten. The gene calls are TRBV29-1 and TRBJ2-1; TRBD2 matches 8 bases. From germline, CDR1 is SQVTM and CDR2 ANQGSEA. The J segment lost 8 bases and the V segment lost 6 bases, leaving 12 bases of the junction unmatched. The CDR3 totals 14 residues. CDR3 loop: CSVAPRGGSYEQFF. In DNA, the CDR3 is TGCAGCGTGGCCCCCCGCGGGGGGTCTTATGAGCAGTTCTTC.

The V and J genes are TRBV6-1 and TRBJ2-7; the match to TRBD2 covers 8 bases. Germline V gives CDR1 MNHNS, CDR2 SASEGT. Losses at the gene ends were 6 bases for V and 4 bases for J; bases not matched to a gene: 8. There are 14 residues in the CDR3. The CDR3 sequence is CASSPGLVSYEQYF. The CDR3 nucleotides read TGTGCCAGCAGCCCGGGACTAGTTTCTTACGAGCAGTACTTC.

The V gene is TRBV6-6, the J gene TRBJ2-5; weak D call: TRBD2 (6 bases). The CDR3 consists of 13 residues. With 10 bases removed from V and 6 bases from J, the gap between germline ends came to 18 bases. Germline V CDR1 and CDR2: MNHNY, SVGAGI (reference sequence). CDR3 amino acids: CATKPPGGKTQYF. CDR3 DNA sequence: TGTGCCACCAAACCGCCCGGGGGAAAGACCCAGTACTTC.

This clonotype appeared many times. V is TRBV3-1 and J is TRBJ1-1; D uncertain. The CDR3 consists of 11 residues. V gave up 5 bases and J gave up 4 bases, with 5 bases separating them. Germline V gene sequence: CDR1 LGHDT, CDR2 YNNKEL (reference sequence). This CDR3 is CASSYGTEAFF. The CDR3 DNA is TGTGCCAGCAGCTACGGCACTGAAGCTTTCTTT.

The rearrangement links TRBV12-3 or TRBV12-4 to TRBJ2-6; D uncertain. The CDR3 has 13 amino acids. V lost 10 bases, J lost 0 bases, and 7 bases lay in between. In DNA form, the CDR3 reads TGTGCCAATGCGAGCTCTGGGGCCAACGTCCTGACTTTC. It specifies CANASSGANVLTF.

A few counts support this clonotype. The J gene is TRBJ2-5, the V gene TRBV3-1; D possibly corresponds to TRBD1 (6 bases). Per germline, CDR1 LGHDT and CDR2 YNNKEL (reference sequence). The CDR3 consists of 17 residues. Trimming stripped 0 bases from V and 1 base from J, with 15 bases between. CDR3 DNA: TGTGCCAGCAGCCAAGACCTGCAGCAGGGGCCCCAAGAGACCCAGTACTTC. Amino acids: CASSQDLQQGPQETQYF.

This clonotype was observed at least ten times. The chain recombines TRBV6-2 or TRBV6-3 with TRBJ2-3; D gene ambiguous. Per germline, CDR1 MNHEY and CDR2 SVGEGT. V lost 6 bases and J 4 bases, leaving 17 bases between the germline ends. The CDR3 is 15 amino acids. Here the CDR3 DNA reads TGTGCCAGCAGCTCCATACCTATCATCGCAGATACGCAGTATTTT. Translated, it gives CASSSIPIIADTQYF.

The rearrangement links TRBV6-5 to TRBJ1-2; unclear D gene. Trimming stripped 6 bases from V and 13 bases from J, with 21 bases between. The CDR3 has 13 residues. CDR1 and CDR2 from the germline V gene are MNHEY and SVGAGI. In DNA, the CDR3 is TGTGCCAGCAGACAGAGACTGGACGGAGAAGGCACCTTC. This encodes CASRQRLDGEGTF.

The chain joins TRBV7-9 to TRBJ1-2; 9 bases are a match to TRBD1. CDR3 length: 15 residues. Germline trimming cut 4 bases from V and 6 bases from J; bases unmatched to any gene: 9. The V gene's germline CDR1 is SEHNR and CDR2 FQNEAQ (reference sequence). DNA of the CDR3: TGTGCCAGCAGCTACTTCGTACAGGGGGCGGATGGCTACACCTTC. Translating gives CASSYFVQGADGYTF.

This clonotype was counted at least ten times. The CDR3: CASSWNGDPYNEQFF. DNA of the CDR3: TGTGCCAGCAGTTGGAACGGGGACCCTTACAATGAGCAGTTCTTC. The chain carries TRBV6-5 and TRBJ2-1; D could derive from TRBD1 or TRBD2 (5 bases each). The CDR3 is 15 residues long. From germline, CDR1 is MNHEY and CDR2 SVGAGI. V was cut by 4 bases and J by 4 bases, with 14 bases left in between.

This chain connects TRBV29-1 to TRBJ2-3, with a possible D match to TRBD2 (5 bases). Per the germline V gene, CDR1 is SQVTM and CDR2 is ANQGSEA. V was cut by 4 bases and J by 2 bases, with 10 bases left in between. The CDR3 length is 13 residues. The CDR3 nucleotides are TGCAGCGTTGTGGGCGGGCTCACAGATACGCAGTATTTT. Translated: CSVVGGLTDTQYF.

This clonotype was detected a few times. The CDR3 sequence is CASSQAAGGLETQYF. The CDR3 DNA follows: TGTGCCAGCAGCCAAGCAGCAGGGGGCTTGGAGACCCAGTACTTC. The chain carries TRBV4-2 and TRBJ2-5, with TRBD1 matching 8 bases. The CDR3 totals 15 residues. V gave up 1 base and J gave up 5 bases; unmatched junction bases: 6. The germline V gene has CDR1 LGHNA and CDR2 YNFKEQ.

This clonotype was counted only a few times. The chain couples TRBV9 to TRBJ2-1; tentatively, D is TRBD2 (6 bases). The CDR3 contains 13 residues. Trimming removed 4 bases at V and 6 bases at J, with 11 bases between. Looked up from germline, CDR1 is SGDLS and CDR2 is YYNGEE. In nucleotides, the CDR3 is TGTGCCAGCAGCATCGGGAGTCTCAATGAGCAGTTCTTC. Its protein product is CASSIGSLNEQFF.